This TCR beta chain was sequenced for a study of human T cells and chemical hapten exposure. Across the whole study: Yields of TCR per sample differed, chiefly owing to small differences in pooled library volume.

The total RNA was obtained from whole blood that was not fractionated. V shed 11 bases and J shed 1 base, with 15 bases lying between them. Germline lookup yields CDR1 LNHDA and CDR2 SQIVND (reference sequence). This CDR3 has 13 amino acids. The study's library attached unique molecular identifiers to single cDNA molecules. Original methodology: TCR counts had a median of about 99,000 per sample and spanned about 20,000 to 700,000. Via MiXCR, TCRdb re-called the 5' RACE reads, giving one row per CDR3 protein. The V and J calls and clone size come from TCRdb's table, not from the authors' own analysis. The repertoire holds some 150,000 distinct CDR3 sequences, roughly 4% seen once, with over 1.1% in the top ten. In its sample, this clonotype was seen a few times.

This clonotype was obtained from a female donor in good health. V is TRBV19 and J is TRBJ2-7, with D perhaps TRBD1 or TRBD2 (5 bases each). The CDR3 nucleotides are TGTGCCGCTAGGGACGGCTCATCCTACGAGCAGTACTTC. It encodes CAARDGSSYEQYF.